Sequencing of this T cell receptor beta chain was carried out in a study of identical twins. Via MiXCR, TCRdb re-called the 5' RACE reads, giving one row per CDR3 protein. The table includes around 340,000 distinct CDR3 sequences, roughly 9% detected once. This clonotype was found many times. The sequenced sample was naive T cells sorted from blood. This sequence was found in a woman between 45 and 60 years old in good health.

The CDR3 is CSARSPIEQFF. The CDR3, as DNA: TGCAGTGCTAGATCCCCGATTGAGCAGTTCTTC. This chain connects TRBV20-1 to TRBJ2-1, with no clear D. Trimming pared 2 bases from V and 9 bases from J, leaving 8 bases between. The CDR3 runs 11 residues. Germline V gives CDR1 DFQATT, CDR2 SNEGSKA (reference sequence).